These 30 T cell receptor beta chains originate from one sample sequenced in a study of blood T cell repertoires in COVID-19. The repertoire was sequenced with immunoSEQ multiplex PCR; TCRdb's copy has only in-frame clones and lacks some. The table shows roughly 320,000 clones, with 85% to 90% occurring only once. Sequencing used PBMCs or T cells enriched from blood (not recorded which). These receptors all stem from a man aged 25-45 years who had recovered from COVID-19.

This rearrangement joins TRBV28 to TRBJ2-5; 7 nucleotides match TRBD2. CDR1 MDHEN and CDR2 SYDVKM come from the germline V gene. J was trimmed by 8 bases and V by 3 bases; bases with no gene match: 12. This CDR3 comprises 15 residues. In nucleotides, the CDR3 is TGTGCCAGCAGTTTGGGAGGGGACCCCTTAAGAACCCAGTACTTC. The encoded protein is CASSLGGDPLRTQYF.

V is TRBV7-8 and J is TRBJ2-3; possibly TRBD2 for D (5 bases). The germline gives CDR1 SGHVS, CDR2 FQNEAQ. V gave up 2 bases and J gave up 2 bases, with 11 bases separating them. CDR3 length: 15 amino acids. The CDR3 spells CASSLLKRNTDTQYF. The CDR3 bases are TGTGCCAGCAGCTTATTGAAGCGGAACACAGATACGCAGTATTTT.

CDR3 protein: CASRTGTGREETQYF. The CDR3 DNA sequence: TGTGCCAGCAGAACCGGGACAGGGCGGGAGGAGACCCAGTACTTC. The gene calls are TRBV5-5 and TRBJ2-5; 9 nucleotides line up with TRBD1. CDR1 is SGHKS, CDR2 YYEKEE, per germline (reference sequence). Losses at the gene ends were 5 bases for V and 5 bases for J; bases not matched to a gene: 10. This CDR3 contains 15 residues.

The chain links TRBV5-8 to TRBJ1-2; D not resolved. V lost 0 bases and J 4 bases, leaving 19 bases between the germline ends. The CDR3 covers 17 residues. Germline CDR1 is SGHTS and CDR2 is YDEGEE. The CDR3 is CASSLGRIATVPYGYTF. The CDR3 coding sequence is TGTGCCAGCAGCTTGGGCAGAATAGCTACCGTCCCCTATGGCTACACCTTC.

J is TRBJ2-5 and V is TRBV10-2, with D possibly being TRBD2 (6 bases). The V gene lost 4 bases and the J gene lost 9 bases, with 9 bases spanning the gap. Germline assignment: CDR1 WSHSY and CDR2 SAAADI. The CDR3 covers 11 residues. The CDR3 DNA is TGCGCCAGCAGTGCTGCGGGATCCCAGTACTTC. Its protein product is CASSAAGSQYF.

The chain carries TRBV27 and TRBJ1-3, with no clear D. The V gene lost 3 bases and the J gene lost 1 base, with 10 bases spanning the gap. The CDR3 sequence is 15 residues long. The germline V gene has CDR1 MNHEY and CDR2 SMNVEV (reference sequence). In DNA, the CDR3 is TGTGCCAGCAGTTTGGCAGGAATATCTGGAAACACCATATATTTT. Amino acid sequence: CASSLAGISGNTIYF.

With regard to this clone: A read error may produce the germline difference seen at one junction end. The rearrangement joins TRBV16 to TRBJ2-7; D is perhaps TRBD1 or TRBD2 (5 bases each). Germline V gene sequence: CDR1 KGHSY, CDR2 FQNENV. CDR3 length: 15 amino acids. CDR3 region: CASCQGVPGSGEQYF. For the CDR3, the DNA is TGTGCCAGCTGCCAAGGGGTCCCGGGATCGGGTGAGCAGTACTTC. Combining the CDR3 with reference TRBV16 and TRBJ2-7 gives the whole variable domain GEEVAQTPKHLVRGEGQKAKLYCAPIKGHSYVFWYQQVLKNEFKFLISFQNENVFDETGMPKERFSAKCLPNSPCSLEIQATKLEDSAVYFCASCQGVPGSGEQYFGPGTRLTVT.

The chain couples TRBV5-6 to TRBJ2-1, with D tentatively TRBD2 (6 bases). Germline CDR1 and CDR2: SGHDT and YYEEEE. The CDR3 has 15 amino acids. V lost 0 bases, J lost 4 bases, and 11 bases lay in between. The CDR3 protein is CASSLGATRYNEQFF. The CDR3 region has the DNA TGTGCCAGCAGCTTGGGTGCGACTAGATACAATGAGCAGTTCTTC.

The V call is TRBV9, the J call TRBJ2-1; 10 bases line up with TRBD2. CDR3 size: 15 residues. The J segment lost 10 bases and the V segment lost 0 bases, leaving 7 bases of the junction unmatched. Germline CDR1 and CDR2: SGDLS and YYNGEE. This CDR3 is CASSVAPSGSNEQFF. The CDR3 coding sequence is TGTGCCAGCAGCGTAGCGCCTAGCGGGAGTAACGAGCAGTTCTTC. The full variable domain, completed using reference TRBV9 and TRBJ2-1, is DSGVTQTPKHLITATGQRVTLRCSPRSGDLSVYWYQQSLDQGLQFLIQYYNGEERAKGNILERFSAQQFPDLHSELNLSSLELGDSALYFCASSVAPSGSNEQFFGPGTRLTVL.

This clone turned up a few times. This chain links TRBV7-9 with TRBJ1-4; D not resolved. Trimming shortened V by 4 bases and J by 10 bases, and 7 bases separated the two germline ends. The CDR3 runs to 11 residues. CDR1 is SEHNR, CDR2 FQNEAQ, per germline (reference sequence). DNA of the CDR3: TGTGCCAGCAGCTCGACGGGAAAACTGTTTTTT. This codes for CASSSTGKLFF.

V and J are TRBV28 and TRBJ2-7; maybe TRBD2 (6 bases). The CDR3 spans 15 residues. Germline V lookup: CDR1 MDHEN, CDR2 SYDVKM. Between the trimmed V and J ends, which lost 2 bases and 2 bases, there was a span of 13 bases. The CDR3 DNA sequence: TGTGCCAGCAGTTTAGCATCGGGGGTCCCCTACGAGCAGTACTTC. Its protein product is CASSLASGVPYEQYF.

The rearrangement links TRBV11-2 to TRBJ1-1, with TRBD1 identical over 9 bases. The CDR3 totals 17 residues. The germline gives CDR1 SGHAT, CDR2 FQNNGV. Germline trimming cut 2 bases from V and 1 base from J; bases unmatched to any gene: 8. CDR3: CASSLWGQGAGNTEAFF. DNA for the CDR3: TGTGCCAGCAGCTTATGGGGACAGGGCGCTGGGAACACTGAAGCTTTCTTT.

This sequence joins TRBV20-1 and TRBJ1-1; D possibly corresponds to TRBD1 (5 bases). The CDR3 length is 11 residues. CDR1 is DFQATT, CDR2 SNEGSKA, per germline (reference sequence). The V gene lost 6 bases and the J gene lost 5 bases, with 10 bases spanning the gap. The CDR3 DNA sequence: TGCAGTGCGACCGCAGGGACTGAAGCTTTCTTT. Its translation: CSATAGTEAFF.

This clone was seen more than once but under ten times. This chain joins TRBV7-8 and TRBJ1-5, with D possibly TRBD1 on 6 matching bases. This CDR3 spans 16 amino acids. The V and J ends lost 5 bases and 2 bases respectively, with 16 bases between them. Per germline, CDR1 SGHVS and CDR2 FQNEAQ. The CDR3 nucleotides are TGTGCCAGCAGCCCTGGACAGCGCAGGGGCAATCAGCCCCAGCATTTT. Translated, it gives CASSPGQRRGNQPQHF.

The rearrangement links TRBV27 to TRBJ1-1; tentative D call: TRBD1 (5 bases). The CDR3 contains 14 residues. V shed 1 base and J shed 4 bases, with 10 bases lying between them. CDR1 MNHEY and CDR2 SMNVEV come from the germline V gene (reference sequence). The DNA of the CDR3 is TGTGCCAGCAGTTTATGGGTGGGGGGCACTGAAGCTTTCTTT. Amino acids: CASSLWVGGTEAFF.

The chain uses TRBV24-1 and TRBJ1-5; TRBD1 is a possible D gene (6 bases). This CDR3 comprises 17 residues. The germline CDR1 and CDR2 sequences are KGHDR and SFDVKD. V lost 4 bases and J lost 2, with 17 bases in between. The CDR3 DNA sequence: TGTGCCACCAGTGACCATACTGGGGGCGCGGGCAATCAGCCCCAGCATTTT. Amino acid sequence: CATSDHTGGAGNQPQHF.

A single count supports this clone. V gene TRBV5-1 combines with J gene TRBJ1-4, with D possibly matching TRBD1 (5 bases). The CDR3 totals 17 residues. V gave up 0 bases and J gave up 2 bases, with 14 bases separating them. Per germline, CDR1 SGHRS and CDR2 YFSETQ. The CDR3 is CASSLDGGLGTNEKLFF. The CDR3 DNA sequence: TGCGCCAGCAGCTTGGATGGGGGACTAGGGACTAATGAAAAACTGTTTTTT. The full variable domain, its missing parts supplied by reference TRBV5-1 and TRBJ1-4, is KAGVTQTPRYLIKTRGQQVTLSCSPISGHRSVSWYQQTPGQGLQFLFEYFSETQRNKGNFPGRFSGRQFSNSRSEMNVSTLELGDSALYLCASSLDGGLGTNEKLFFGSGTQLSVL.

The chain uses TRBV20-1 and TRBJ2-3; 7 bases match TRBD1. Germline V gives CDR1 DFQATT, CDR2 SNEGSKA (reference sequence). This CDR3 spans 16 amino acids. V dropped 3 bases and J dropped 9; count of bases not matched to a gene: 18. The CDR3 region has the DNA TGCAGTGCTAGTGCCCCCGGGACAGCTGTTGGAGGAACGCAGTATTTT. Its translation: CSASAPGTAVGGTQYF.

This clone turned up a few times. The chain uses TRBV20-1 and TRBJ1-5; tentative D call: TRBD1 (5 bases). Trimming left V 3 bases short and J 1 base short, with 13 bases between. CDR3 size: 15 residues. Germline CDR1 DFQATT, CDR2 SNEGSKA (reference sequence). CDR3 sequence reads: CSASFSGGSNQPQHF. CDR3 sequence (DNA): TGCAGTGCTAGTTTCAGCGGGGGGAGCAATCAGCCCCAGCATTTT.

The V call is TRBV6-5, the J call TRBJ2-2; 10 bases fit TRBD1. V shed 7 bases and J 4 bases; nucleotides not matched to a gene: 6. Germline values: CDR1 MNHEY, CDR2 SVGAGI. The CDR3 totals 15 residues. The CDR3 loop reads CASITTGGSTGELFF. The CDR3 nucleotides read TGTGCCAGCATTACGACAGGGGGCTCCACCGGGGAGCTGTTTTTT.

The chain is built from TRBV11-3 and TRBJ2-5, with 7 bases that match TRBD1. Germline V gene data show CDR1 as SGHNT and CDR2 as YENEEA. The CDR3 runs to 14 residues. Trimming removed 5 bases from V and 4 bases from J; junction bases left unmatched: 7. In nucleotides, the CDR3 is TGTGCCAGCAGCCACTTAGGGGGCGGAGAGACCCAGTACTTC. Its protein is CASSHLGGGETQYF. Full variable domain (rest looked up from reference TRBV11-3 and TRBJ2-5): EAGVVQSPRYKIIEKKQPVAFWCNPISGHNTLYWYLQNLGQGPELLIRYENEEAVDDSQLPKDRFSAERLKGVDSTLKIQPAELGDSAVYLCASSHLGGGETQYFGPGTRLLVL.

The chain is built from TRBV2 and TRBJ2-5; D gene uncertain. V lost 7 bases and J 1 base, leaving 13 bases between the germline ends. Looked up from germline, CDR1 is SNHLY and CDR2 is FYNNEI. This CDR3 has 14 residues. In DNA form, the CDR3 reads TGTGCCAGCACCGCAGGCACTCGCCAAGAGACCCAGTACTTC. Amino acids: CASTAGTRQETQYF.

V is TRBV28 and J is TRBJ1-6; D gene ambiguous. CDR1 is MDHEN and CDR2 is SYDVKM in the germline V gene. Trimming removed 3 bases at V and 0 bases at J, with 15 bases between. The CDR3 runs 18 residues. DNA of the CDR3: TGTGCCAGCAGTTTGAGTAGACGCGGGAGCTCCTATAATTCACCCCTCCACTTT. The encoded protein is CASSLSRRGSSYNSPLHF. Variable domain in full (rest from reference TRBV28 and TRBJ1-6): DVKVTQSSRYLVKRTGEKVFLECVQDMDHENMFWYRQDPGLGLRLIYFSYDVKMKEKGDIPEGYSVSREKKERFSLILESASTNQTSMYLCASSLSRRGSSYNSPLHFGNGTRLTVT.

This clone was counted only a few times. The V and J genes are TRBV18 and TRBJ1-2; a weak D match, TRBD1 (5 bases). CDR1 and CDR2 (germline): KGHSH, LQKENI. The CDR3 extends over 15 amino acids. V lost 8 bases and J lost 4, with 20 bases in between. CDR3 residues: CASTVDGGSGYGYTF. CDR3 nucleotide sequence: TGTGCCAGCACCGTGGACGGGGGAAGTGGCTATGGCTACACCTTC.

The rearrangement links TRBV7-8 to TRBJ1-2, with 7 positions matching TRBD1. Looked up from germline, CDR1 is SGHVS and CDR2 is FQNEAQ. CDR3 length: 18 residues. V gave up 0 bases and J gave up 5 bases; unmatched junction bases: 15. The CDR3 loop is CASSLALPPGQRTYGYTF. The DNA for the CDR3 is TGTGCCAGCAGCTTAGCCCTCCCGCCGGGACAGCGGACTTATGGCTACACCTTC. The entire variable domain, with the rest obtained from reference TRBV7-8 and TRBJ1-2, is as follows: GAGVSQSPRYKVAKRGQDVALRCDPISGHVSLFWYQQALGQGPEFLTYFQNEAQLDKSGLPSDRFFAERPEGSVSTLKIQRTQQEDSAVYLCASSLALPPGQRTYGYTFGSGTRLTVV.

CDR3 region: CASSQGSGTLTYEQYF. CDR3 nucleotides: TGTGCCAGCAGCCAAGGATCAGGGACTTTGACCTACGAGCAGTACTTC. This chain joins TRBV3-1 (or the pseudogene TRBV3-2) and TRBJ2-7; D is possibly TRBD2 (6 bases). The germline V gene encodes CDR1 LGHDT and CDR2 YNNKEL (reference sequence). The CDR3 covers 16 residues. Trimming stripped 1 base from V and 2 bases from J, with 15 bases between.

This chain links TRBV24-1 with TRBJ2-1; unclear D gene. CDR3 length: 15 residues. V was cut by 5 bases and J by 0 bases, with 10 bases left in between. The germline CDR1 and CDR2 sequences are KGHDR and SFDVKD. CDR3 DNA sequence: TGTGCCACCAGTGGGGTCAGGAACTCCTACAATGAGCAGTTCTTC. Translated: CATSGVRNSYNEQFF.

The chain recombines TRBV10-3 with TRBJ2-7; 7 positions agree with TRBD1. The CDR3 has 16 amino acids. After removal of 3 bases from V and 0 bases from J, the junction contained 8 bases not matched to a gene. CDR1 is ENHRY and CDR2 is SYGVKD in the germline V gene. The CDR3 loop is CAISEFSQGTSYEQYF. CDR3 bases: TGTGCCATCAGTGAATTCTCACAGGGGACCTCCTACGAGCAGTACTTC.

The chain carries TRBV11-2 and TRBJ2-1; 7 bases match TRBD1. Germline V CDR1 and CDR2: SGHAT, FQNNGV. This CDR3 has 17 residues. The junction had 12 bases not matched to a gene; V was cut back by 1 base and J by 6 bases. Here the CDR3 reads CASSLGRGRRQGNEQFF. Here the CDR3 DNA reads TGTGCCAGCAGCTTAGGGCGTGGACGACGACAGGGCAATGAGCAGTTCTTC. The full variable domain, its missing parts supplied by reference TRBV11-2 and TRBJ2-1, is EAGVAQSPRYKIIEKRQSVAFWCNPISGHATLYWYQQILGQGPKLLIQFQNNGVVDDSQLPKDRFSAERLKGVDSTLKIQPAKLEDSAVYLCASSLGRGRRQGNEQFFGPGTRLTVL.

The chain combines TRBV7-2 with TRBJ1-1, with no clear D. CDR1 SGHTA and CDR2 FQGNSA come from the germline V gene. The V end was cut by 3 bases, the J end by 0 bases, with 17 bases between. The CDR3 loop spans 17 amino acids. The CDR3: CASSLSRFRVMNTEAFF. In DNA form, the CDR3 reads TGTGCCAGCAGCTTGAGTAGGTTCCGGGTTATGAACACTGAAGCTTTCTTT. Full variable domain (outside the CDR3, taken from reference TRBV7-2 and TRBJ1-1): GAGVSQSPSNKVTEKGKDVELRCDPISGHTALYWYRQSLGQGLEFLIYFQGNSAPDKSGLPSDRFSAERTGGSVSTLTIQRTQQEDSAVYLCASSLSRFRVMNTEAFFGQGTRLTVV.